Included here is one TCR beta chain sequence, with context. The sample comes from a study of blood T cell repertoires in COVID-19. The table came from immunoSEQ multiplex PCR; TCRdb's copy has only in-frame clones and leaves some out. Of 95,000 to 150,000 clones in the sample, around nine tenths are singletons; the top ten hold 2% to 2.5%. The CDR3 contains 16 residues. CDR1 and CDR2 from the germline V gene are WSHSY and SAAADI. V shed 7 bases and J 1 base; nucleotides not matched to a gene: 11. The sample taken for sequencing was peripheral blood. The gene calls are TRBV10-2 and TRBJ2-7; 9 bases match TRBD1. This TCR came from a woman in her fifties or sixties with acute or convalescent COVID-19. The CDR3 loop reads CASTGRDRVKSYEQYF. The CDR3, as DNA: TGCGCCAGCACTGGGAGGGACAGGGTGAAGTCCTACGAGCAGTACTTC.